Listed below are T cell receptor beta chains from one sample, sequenced in a study of radiotherapy plus CTLA-4 blockade in lung cancer. Clones were sequenced by immunoSEQ multiplex PCR, and TCRdb holds only the in-frame ones, with some missing. In the table there are roughly 120,000 clones, 65% to 85% of which are singletons. The sequencing used peripheral blood, collected from a patient treated with radiotherapy plus ipilimumab. The receptors were gathered from a human donor with non-small cell lung cancer who had a partial response to radiotherapy plus ipilimumab. Each CDR3 is given with its conserved first and last residue. The D gene is left open where the match is weak. Not every row has a clone size; where given, it reads once, few, many or a size class.

J gene: TRBJ1-1
clone size: -
D gene: -
V gene: TRBV21-1
CDR3 protein: CASSKVHLRREDVNTEAFF
CDR3 DNA: TGTGCCAGCAGCAAAGTCCATTTACGCAGGGAGGATGTGAACACTGAAGCTTTCTTT

J gene: TRBJ1-2
clone size: -
D gene: -
V gene: TRBV28
CDR3 protein: CASGQLYGYTF
CDR3 DNA: TGTGCCAGCGGTCAACTTTATGGCTACACCTTC

J gene: TRBJ2-1
clone size: -
D gene: TRBD2
V gene: TRBV5-4
CDR3 protein: CASTRGGPTYNEQFF
CDR3 DNA: TGTGCCAGCACCCGGGGGGGGCCGACCTACAATGAGCAGTTCTTC

J gene: TRBJ1-3
clone size: -
D gene: -
V gene: TRBV5-1
CDR3 protein: CASSPGVKGNTIYF
CDR3 DNA: TGCGCCAGCAGCCCGGGGGTAAAAGGAAACACCATATATTTT

J gene: TRBJ1-1
clone size: -
D gene: TRBD1
V gene: TRBV7-9
CDR3 protein: CASSPTRNRGPGYTEAFF
CDR3 DNA: TGTGCCAGCAGCCCAACCCGTAACAGGGGGCCTGGCTACACTGAAGCTTTCTTT

J gene: TRBJ2-2
clone size: -
D gene: TRBD1
V gene: TRBV19
CDR3 protein: CASSLRGRLDTGELFF
CDR3 DNA: TGTGCCAGTAGCCTAAGGGGGCGACTGGACACCGGGGAGCTGTTTTTT

J gene: TRBJ2-5
clone size: -
D gene: -
V gene: TRBV7-7
CDR3 protein: CASSPSGSGQETQYF
CDR3 DNA: TGTGCTAGCAGCCCATCGGGGTCAGGCCAAGAGACCCAGTACTTC

J gene: TRBJ1-4
clone size: few
D gene: -
V gene: TRBV18
CDR3 protein: CASSDGGDEKLFF
CDR3 DNA: TGTGCCAGCTCGGACGGAGGAGATGAAAAACTGTTTTTT

J gene: TRBJ2-7
clone size: -
D gene: -
V gene: TRBV27
CDR3 protein: CASSFQGRSSYEQYF
CDR3 DNA: TGTGCCAGCAGTTTTCAGGGGCGTAGCTCCTACGAGCAGTACTTC

J gene: TRBJ2-2
clone size: -
D gene: -
V gene: TRBV9
CDR3 protein: CASTRAGELFF
CDR3 DNA: TGTGCCAGCACGAGGGCCGGGGAGCTGTTTTTT

J gene: TRBJ1-6
clone size: -
D gene: -
V gene: TRBV7-9
CDR3 protein: CASSLYGTANSPLHF
CDR3 DNA: TGTGCCAGCAGCTTATACGGGACTGCAAATTCACCCCTCCACTTT

J gene: TRBJ2-1
clone size: -
D gene: TRBD2
V gene: TRBV5-4
CDR3 protein: CASSGGLASEQFF
CDR3 DNA: TGTGCCAGCAGCGGGGGACTAGCAAGTGAGCAGTTCTTC

J gene: TRBJ1-2
clone size: -
D gene: TRBD1
V gene: TRBV6-1
CDR3 protein: CASSTGTAYGYTF
CDR3 DNA: TGTGCCAGCAGTACCGGGACAGCCTATGGCTACACCTTC

J gene: TRBJ2-1
clone size: -
D gene: -
V gene: TRBV6-6
CDR3 protein: CASSLQDEQFF
CDR3 DNA: TGTGCCAGCAGTTTGCAGGATGAGCAGTTCTTC

J gene: TRBJ2-7
clone size: -
D gene: -
V gene: TRBV9
CDR3 protein: CASSAYGENYEQYF
CDR3 DNA: TGTGCCAGCAGCGCGTACGGTGAGAACTACGAGCAGTACTTC

J gene: TRBJ2-2
clone size: -
D gene: -
V gene: TRBV6-5
CDR3 protein: CASISGTNTGELFF
CDR3 DNA: TGTGCCAGCATCTCAGGAACGAACACCGGGGAGCTGTTTTTT

J gene: TRBJ2-7
clone size: many
D gene: -
V gene: TRBV19
CDR3 protein: CAAGRGFSYEQYF
CDR3 DNA: TGTGCCGCTGGTCGGGGTTTTTCGTACGAGCAGTACTTC

J gene: TRBJ2-2
clone size: -
D gene: -
V gene: TRBV30
CDR3 protein: CAWSVLSAGELFF
CDR3 DNA: TGTGCCTGGAGTGTACTTTCTGCGGGGGAGCTGTTTTTT

J gene: TRBJ2-1
clone size: -
D gene: -
V gene: TRBV2
CDR3 protein: CASIFPGAGEVDEQFF
CDR3 DNA: TGTGCCAGCATTTTCCCGGGGGCGGGAGAGGTAGATGAGCAGTTCTTC

J gene: TRBJ1-1
clone size: -
D gene: TRBD1
V gene: TRBV5-1
CDR3 protein: CASSLGTGRFTEAFF
CDR3 DNA: TGCGCCAGCAGCTTGGGGACAGGGAGGTTCACTGAAGCTTTCTTT

J gene: TRBJ1-5
clone size: -
D gene: TRBD1
V gene: TRBV7-2
CDR3 protein: CASSLEAGGGQPQHF
CDR3 DNA: TGTGCCAGCAGCTTAGAGGCAGGGGGCGGCCAGCCCCAGCATTTT

J gene: TRBJ1-5
clone size: -
D gene: TRBD1
V gene: TRBV5-1
CDR3 protein: CASSEDRGRPQHF
CDR3 DNA: TGCGCCAGCAGCGAGGACAGGGGTAGGCCCCAGCATTTT

J gene: TRBJ1-2
clone size: -
D gene: -
V gene: TRBV6-5
CDR3 protein: CASSFDGYRGDGYTF
CDR3 DNA: TGTGCCAGCAGTTTTGACGGCTATCGGGGGGATGGCTACACCTTC

J gene: TRBJ2-1
clone size: -
D gene: -
V gene: TRBV18
CDR3 protein: CASETALNEQFF
CDR3 DNA: TGTGCCAGCGAAACAGCTCTCAATGAGCAGTTCTTC

J gene: TRBJ1-1
clone size: -
D gene: TRBD1
V gene: TRBV5-4
CDR3 protein: CASSLDRGWVGGTEAFF
CDR3 DNA: TGTGCCAGCAGCTTGGACAGGGGATGGGTGGGGGGCACTGAAGCTTTCTTT

J gene: TRBJ2-1
clone size: -
D gene: -
V gene: TRBV7-9
CDR3 protein: CASSLAIGTYNEQFF
CDR3 DNA: TGTGCCAGCAGCTTAGCGATCGGGACTTATAATGAGCAGTTCTTC

J gene: TRBJ2-1
clone size: -
D gene: TRBD1
V gene: TRBV18
CDR3 protein: CASSLGTETYNEQFF
CDR3 DNA: TGTGCCAGCTCGTTGGGGACAGAGACTTACAATGAGCAGTTCTTC

J gene: TRBJ2-1
clone size: -
D gene: TRBD2
V gene: TRBV18
CDR3 protein: CASEGAGGSYNEQFF
CDR3 DNA: TGTGCCAGCGAGGGGGCGGGAGGGTCCTACAATGAGCAGTTCTTC